In this sample, the clone carrying this T cell receptor (beta chain) turned up a few times. MiXCR, run by TCRdb on the RT-PCR reads, gives a single entry per CDR3 protein. The sample has about 680,000 distinct CDR3 sequences, 12% to 15% seen once. This CDR3 contains 16 residues. Trimming pared 4 bases from V and 5 bases from J, leaving 18 bases between. Germline V gene sequence: CDR1 SGHAT, CDR2 FQNNGV. Sequenced sample: memory CD4+ T cells from blood. The origin of this receptor is a female donor in good health, serving as a healthy control. The chain carries TRBV11-2 and TRBJ2-1, with D possibly TRBD2 on 6 matching bases. The CDR3 bases are TGTGCCAGCAGCTCTACTTGGGAGGTTAAGGACAATGAGCAGTTCTTC. It encodes CASSSTWEVKDNEQFF. Looking up the rest from reference TRBV11-2 and TRBJ2-1 gives the full variable domain: EAGVAQSPRYKIIEKRQSVAFWCNPISGHATLYWYQQILGQGPKLLIQFQNNGVVDDSQLPKDRFSAERLKGVDSTLKIQPAKLEDSAVYLCASSSTWEVKDNEQFFGPGTRLTVL.